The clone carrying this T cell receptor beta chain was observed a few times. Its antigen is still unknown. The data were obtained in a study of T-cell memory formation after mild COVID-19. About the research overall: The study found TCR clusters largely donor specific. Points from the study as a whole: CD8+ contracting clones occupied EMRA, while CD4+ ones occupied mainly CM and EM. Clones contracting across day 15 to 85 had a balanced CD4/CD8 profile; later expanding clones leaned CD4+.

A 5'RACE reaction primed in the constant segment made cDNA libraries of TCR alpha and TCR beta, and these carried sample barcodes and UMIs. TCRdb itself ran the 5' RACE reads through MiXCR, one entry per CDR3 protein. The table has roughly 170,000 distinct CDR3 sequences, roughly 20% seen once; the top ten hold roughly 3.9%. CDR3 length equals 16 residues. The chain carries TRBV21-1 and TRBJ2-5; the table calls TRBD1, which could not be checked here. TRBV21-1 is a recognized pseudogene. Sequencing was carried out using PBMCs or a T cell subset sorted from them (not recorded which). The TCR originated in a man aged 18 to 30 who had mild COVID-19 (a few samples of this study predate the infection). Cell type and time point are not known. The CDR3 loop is CASSKVSRGGLETQYF. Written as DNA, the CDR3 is TGTGCCAGCAGCAAAGTTAGCAGGGGAGGCTTGGAGACCCAGTACTTC.